This paragraph covers one T cell receptor beta chain sequence. Its antigen remains undetermined. It has no much larger one-base neighbor in the sample; base qualities were not kept. The data derive from a study of blood T cells in healthy people across ages (dated by TCRdb to the mid-2010s). Some background on the complete study: In model experiments, roughly one uniquely barcoded TCR beta cDNA molecule per two T cells was captured by template switching. Using deep sequencing normalized with unique cDNA molecular identifiers, the study measured how TCR beta repertoire diversity changes with age. The donors were split into four age groups: young (average roughly 15 years), middle-aged (39), aged (about 62) and long-lived (82). To avoid experimental bias, donors of different ages were spread randomly across the sequencing lanes. Using the same blood draw, the study looked at two additional independent replicas of 1 million unique cDNA reads for two donors, one aged 18 to 30 and the other aged 80 or older. Here is what the overall study found, with its caveats: Compared with the aged group, the long-lived group had more naive CD4+ T cells, fewer expanded clones and increased TCR diversity, a pattern suggesting age selection. Estimates of total diversity from one million sequenced T cells were regarded as lower bounds and underestimates. Observed TCR beta diversity per million T cells fell roughly linearly with age, and a significant reduction was already apparent by age roughly 41. Bulk unsorted PBMC profiling prevented conclusive comparison of naive and antigen-experienced compartments. The CMV infection status of donors was not known, potentially confounding age-related changes in expanded clonotypes. Observed TCR beta diversity correlated strongly with the percentage of naive T cells measured by flow cytometry.

The library was produced with 5' RACE. TCRdb shows the sequencer as Illumina HiSeq 2500. A second PCR of roughly 7 to 11 cycles was performed with a sample-barcoded 5' primer and a J-beta primer mix. A unique molecular identifier was introduced onto each TCR beta cDNA molecule by a template-switch 5' adaptor carrying 12 random nucleotides. Each sample yielded at least 3 million CDR3-containing paired-end reads. First-strand cDNA was synthesized from all RNA with the Mint cDNA synthesis kit, primed by a TRBC-specific oligonucleotide. All cDNA was treated with uracil-DNA glycosylase and then went through a first 18-cycle PCR with the universal primers M1SS and BC2_uni_R. On the authors' methods: Each sample was normalized by randomly selecting 1 million high-quality reads, each carrying a distinct molecular identifier. Reads sharing molecular identifiers were discarded rather than binned into consensus sequences. CDR3 identification, clonotype clustering and error correction used MiTCR with a Q25 quality threshold and the strictest error-elimination algorithm. Lower-bound total TCR beta diversity was estimated with a nonparametric unseen species model using Euler transformation. Clones were called with MiXCR by TCRdb after fastp trimmed the public reads at Q25, and only in-frame beta chains were retained. Rows with a matching CDR3 protein are joined into one entry that keeps the most common DNA and genes. The V and J calls and clone size come from TCRdb's table, not from the authors' own analysis. The sample yields roughly 800,000 distinct CDR3 sequences; roughly 40% were counted once. The ten largest make up under 15% of the sample.

Systemically healthy Caucasian individuals from Russia, approximately 39 in total and aged about 6 to 90 years, were included as donors. Each donor gave 8 to 10 milliliters of peripheral blood, collected into EDTA-treated Vacutainer tubes. Ficoll-Paque density-gradient centrifugation was used to isolate PBMCs, with at least 7 million per sample. Total RNA, at least 6 micrograms per sample, was extracted from PBMCs with Trizol reagent. For every donor, an aliquot of PBMCs went through flow cytometry to measure the percentages of naive CD45RAhigh/CD27high T cells. In the germline V gene (reference sequence), CDR1 corresponds to DFQATT and CDR2 to SNEGSKA. The junction shows trimming of 2 bases on V and 6 bases on J, and the gene matches do not reach 7 bases of it. Taken from cysteine to phenylalanine, the CDR3 has 15 residues. Just CDR3 DNA is preserved here, 45 bases in frame from base 1.

This sequence originates from a man aged 18 to 35 in good health. The material sequenced was blood. The sequence joins TRBV20-1 to TRBJ1-6, with 7 bases matching TRBD1. The sequence in DNA is TGCAGTGCTAGAAGACAGGGCCCCCCTAATTCACCCCTCCACTTT. Its protein is CSARRQGPPNSPLHF.